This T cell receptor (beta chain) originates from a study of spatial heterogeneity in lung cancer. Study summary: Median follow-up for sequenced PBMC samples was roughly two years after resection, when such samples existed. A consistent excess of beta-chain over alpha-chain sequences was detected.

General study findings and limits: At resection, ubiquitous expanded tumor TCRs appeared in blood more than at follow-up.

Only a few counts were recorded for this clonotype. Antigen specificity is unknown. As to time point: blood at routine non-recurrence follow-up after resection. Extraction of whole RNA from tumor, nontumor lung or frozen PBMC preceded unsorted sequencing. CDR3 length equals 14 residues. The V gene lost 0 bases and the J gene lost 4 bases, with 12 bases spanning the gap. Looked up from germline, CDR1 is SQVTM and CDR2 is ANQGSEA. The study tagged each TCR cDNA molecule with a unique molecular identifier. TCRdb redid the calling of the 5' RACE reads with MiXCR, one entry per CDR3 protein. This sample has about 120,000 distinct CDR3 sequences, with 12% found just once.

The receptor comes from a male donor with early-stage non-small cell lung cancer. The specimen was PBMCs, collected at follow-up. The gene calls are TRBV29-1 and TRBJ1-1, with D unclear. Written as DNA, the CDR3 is TGCAGCGTTGAAGAAGCAATGGCTGGCACTGAAGCTTTCTTT. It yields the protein CSVEEAMAGTEAFF. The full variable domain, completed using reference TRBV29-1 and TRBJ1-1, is SAVISQKPSRDICQRGTSLTIQCQVDSQVTMMFWYRQQPGQSLTLIATANQGSEATYESGFVIDKFPISRPNLTFSTLTVSNMSPEDSSIYLCSVEEAMAGTEAFFGQGTRLTVV.